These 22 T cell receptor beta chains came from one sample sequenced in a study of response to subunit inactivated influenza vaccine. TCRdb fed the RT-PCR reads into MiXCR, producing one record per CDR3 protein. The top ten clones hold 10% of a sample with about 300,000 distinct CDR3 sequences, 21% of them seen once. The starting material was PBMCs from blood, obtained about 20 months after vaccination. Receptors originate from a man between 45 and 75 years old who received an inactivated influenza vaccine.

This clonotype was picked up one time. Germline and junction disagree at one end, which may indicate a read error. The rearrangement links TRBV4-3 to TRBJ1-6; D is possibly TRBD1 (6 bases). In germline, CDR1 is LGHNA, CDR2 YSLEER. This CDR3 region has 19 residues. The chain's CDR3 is CTSSQDIGQSSSYNSPLHF. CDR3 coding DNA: TGCACCAGCAGCCAAGACATCGGACAGTCGAGCTCCTATAATTCACCCCTCCACTTT.

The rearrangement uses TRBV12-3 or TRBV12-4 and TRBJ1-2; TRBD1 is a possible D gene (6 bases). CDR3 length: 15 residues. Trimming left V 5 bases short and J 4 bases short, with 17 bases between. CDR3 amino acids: CASSAYRADGYGYTF. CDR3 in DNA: TGTGCCAGCAGTGCGTACAGGGCCGACGGCTATGGCTACACCTTC.

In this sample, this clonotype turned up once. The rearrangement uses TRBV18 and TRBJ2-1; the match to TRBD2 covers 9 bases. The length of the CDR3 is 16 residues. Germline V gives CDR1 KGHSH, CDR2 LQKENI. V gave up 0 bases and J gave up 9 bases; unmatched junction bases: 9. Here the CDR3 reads CASSPPIAGGRGEQFF. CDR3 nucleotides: TGTGCCAGCTCACCACCGATCGCGGGAGGGAGGGGTGAGCAGTTCTTC.

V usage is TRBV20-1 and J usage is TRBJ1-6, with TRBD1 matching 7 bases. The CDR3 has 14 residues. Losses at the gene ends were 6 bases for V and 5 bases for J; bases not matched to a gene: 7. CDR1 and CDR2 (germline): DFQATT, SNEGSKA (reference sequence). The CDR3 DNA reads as TGCAGTGCCAGGCGACAGGGAAATAATTCACCCCTCCACTTT. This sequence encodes CSARRQGNNSPLHF.

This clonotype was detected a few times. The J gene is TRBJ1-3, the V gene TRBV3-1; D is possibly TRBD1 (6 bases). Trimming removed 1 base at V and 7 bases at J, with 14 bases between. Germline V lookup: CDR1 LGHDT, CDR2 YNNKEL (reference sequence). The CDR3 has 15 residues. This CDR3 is CASSQVRQGRNTIYF. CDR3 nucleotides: TGTGCCAGCAGCCAAGTGCGGCAGGGGCGGAACACCATATATTTT.

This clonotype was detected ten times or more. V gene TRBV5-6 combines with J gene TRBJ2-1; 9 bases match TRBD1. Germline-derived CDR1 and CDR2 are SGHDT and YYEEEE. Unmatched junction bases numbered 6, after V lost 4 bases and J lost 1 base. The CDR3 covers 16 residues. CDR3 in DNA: TGTGCCAGCAGCATTGACAGGGGGAGTTCCTACAATGAGCAGTTCTTC. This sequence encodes CASSIDRGSSYNEQFF.

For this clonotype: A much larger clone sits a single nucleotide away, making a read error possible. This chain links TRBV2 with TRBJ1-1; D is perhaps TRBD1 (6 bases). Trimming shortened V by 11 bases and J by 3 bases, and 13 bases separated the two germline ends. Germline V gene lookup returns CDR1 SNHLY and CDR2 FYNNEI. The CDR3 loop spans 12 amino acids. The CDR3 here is CAGQGSHTEAFF. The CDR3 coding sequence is TGTGCCGGGCAGGGGTCCCACACTGAAGCTTTCTTT.

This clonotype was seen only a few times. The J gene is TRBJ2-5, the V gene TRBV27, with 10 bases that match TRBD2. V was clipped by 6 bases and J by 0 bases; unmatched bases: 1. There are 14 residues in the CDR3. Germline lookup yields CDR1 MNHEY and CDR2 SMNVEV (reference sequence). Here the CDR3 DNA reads TGTGCCAGCAGCGGACTAGCGGACCAAGAGACCCAGTACTTC. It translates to CASSGLADQETQYF.

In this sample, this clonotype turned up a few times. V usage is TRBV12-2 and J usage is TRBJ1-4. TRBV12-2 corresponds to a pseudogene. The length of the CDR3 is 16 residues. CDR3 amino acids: CASRLAGLLTNEKLFF. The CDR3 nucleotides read TGTGCAAGTCGCTTAGCAGGGCTTCTCACTAATGAAAAACTGTTTTTT.

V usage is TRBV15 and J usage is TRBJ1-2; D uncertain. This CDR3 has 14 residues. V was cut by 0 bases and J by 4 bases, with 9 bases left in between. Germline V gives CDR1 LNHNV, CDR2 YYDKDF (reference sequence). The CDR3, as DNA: TGTGCCACCAGCAGAGATCTGGGTCGCTATGGCTACACCTTC. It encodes CATSRDLGRYGYTF.

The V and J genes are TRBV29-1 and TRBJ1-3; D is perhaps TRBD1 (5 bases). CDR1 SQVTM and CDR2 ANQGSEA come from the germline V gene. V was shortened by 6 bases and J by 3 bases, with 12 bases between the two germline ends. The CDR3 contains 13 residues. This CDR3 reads CSVRDVVGNTIYF. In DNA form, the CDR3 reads TGCAGCGTAAGGGACGTGGTTGGAAACACCATATATTTT.

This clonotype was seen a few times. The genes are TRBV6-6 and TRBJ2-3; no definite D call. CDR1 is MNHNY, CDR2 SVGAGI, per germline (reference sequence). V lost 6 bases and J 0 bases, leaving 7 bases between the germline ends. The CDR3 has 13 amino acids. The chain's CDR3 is CASREDSTDTQYF. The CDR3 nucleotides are TGTGCCAGCAGAGAGGACAGCACAGATACGCAGTATTTT.

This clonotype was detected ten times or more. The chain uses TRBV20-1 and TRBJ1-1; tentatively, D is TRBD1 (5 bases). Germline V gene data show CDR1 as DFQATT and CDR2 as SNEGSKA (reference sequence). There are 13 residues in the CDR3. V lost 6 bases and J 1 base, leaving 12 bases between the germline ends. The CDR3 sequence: CSALQRGNTEAFF. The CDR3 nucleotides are TGCAGTGCCCTACAGAGGGGGAACACTGAAGCTTTCTTT.

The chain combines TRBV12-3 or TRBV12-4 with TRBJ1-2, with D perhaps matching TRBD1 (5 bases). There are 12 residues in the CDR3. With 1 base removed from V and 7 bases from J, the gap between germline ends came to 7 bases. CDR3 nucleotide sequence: TGTGCCAGCAGTTTAGAAGGGACTGGCTACACCTTC. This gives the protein CASSLEGTGYTF.

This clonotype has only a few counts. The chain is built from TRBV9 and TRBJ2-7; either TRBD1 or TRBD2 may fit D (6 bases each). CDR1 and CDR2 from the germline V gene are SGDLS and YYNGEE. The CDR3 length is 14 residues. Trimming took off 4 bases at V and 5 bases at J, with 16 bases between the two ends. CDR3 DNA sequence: TGTGCCAGCAGCCCCCCCAACGGGGGCCACGAGCAGTACTTC. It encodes CASSPPNGGHEQYF.

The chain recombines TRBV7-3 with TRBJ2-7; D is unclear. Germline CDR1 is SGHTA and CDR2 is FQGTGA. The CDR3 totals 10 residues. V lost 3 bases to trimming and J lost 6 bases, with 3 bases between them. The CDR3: CASSFCEQYF. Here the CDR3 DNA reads TGTGCCAGCAGCTTCTGCGAGCAGTACTTC. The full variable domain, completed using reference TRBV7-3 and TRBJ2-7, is GAGVSQTPSNKVTEKGKYVELRCDPISGHTALYWYRQSLGQGPEFLIYFQGTGAADDSGLPNDRFFAVRPEGSVSTLKIQRTERGDSAVYLCASSFCEQYFGPGTRLTVT.

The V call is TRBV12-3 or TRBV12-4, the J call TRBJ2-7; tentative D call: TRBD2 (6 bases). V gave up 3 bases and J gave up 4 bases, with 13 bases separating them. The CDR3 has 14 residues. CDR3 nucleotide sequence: TGTGCCAGCAGTTTCCAGACTAGTAGGTACGAGCAGTACTTC. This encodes CASSFQTSRYEQYF.

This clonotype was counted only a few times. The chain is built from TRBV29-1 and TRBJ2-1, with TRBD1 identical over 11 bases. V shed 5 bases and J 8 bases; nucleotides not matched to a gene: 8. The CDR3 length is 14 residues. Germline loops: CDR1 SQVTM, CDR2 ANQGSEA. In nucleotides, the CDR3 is TGCAGCGTTACCGGGACAGGGGGATTAGATGAGCAGTTCTTC. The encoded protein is CSVTGTGGLDEQFF.

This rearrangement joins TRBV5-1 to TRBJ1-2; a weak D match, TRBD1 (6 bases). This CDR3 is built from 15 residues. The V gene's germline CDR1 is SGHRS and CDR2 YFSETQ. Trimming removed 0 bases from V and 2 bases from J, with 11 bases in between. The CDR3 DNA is TGCGCCAGCAGCTTGGTCGGCAGGGGAAACTATGGCTACACCTTC. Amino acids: CASSLVGRGNYGYTF.

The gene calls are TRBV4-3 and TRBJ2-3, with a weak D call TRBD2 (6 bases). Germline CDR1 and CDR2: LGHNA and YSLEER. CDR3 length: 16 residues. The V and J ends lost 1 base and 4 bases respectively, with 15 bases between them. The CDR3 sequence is CASSQVRGISADTQYF. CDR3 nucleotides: TGCGCCAGCAGCCAAGTTCGGGGGATTTCGGCAGATACGCAGTATTTT.

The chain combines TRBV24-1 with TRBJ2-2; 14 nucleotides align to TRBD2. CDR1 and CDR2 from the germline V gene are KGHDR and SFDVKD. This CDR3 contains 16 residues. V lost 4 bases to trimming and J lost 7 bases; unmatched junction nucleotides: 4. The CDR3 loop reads CATSDWGTSGSGELFF. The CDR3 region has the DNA TGTGCCACCAGTGACTGGGGGACTAGCGGGAGCGGGGAGCTGTTTTTT.

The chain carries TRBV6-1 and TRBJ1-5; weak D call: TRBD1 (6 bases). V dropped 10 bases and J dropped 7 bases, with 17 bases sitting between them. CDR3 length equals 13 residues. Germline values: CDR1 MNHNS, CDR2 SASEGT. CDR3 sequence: CATRWGPQQPQHF. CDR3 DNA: TGTGCCACCCGCTGGGGGCCCCAGCAGCCCCAGCATTTT.